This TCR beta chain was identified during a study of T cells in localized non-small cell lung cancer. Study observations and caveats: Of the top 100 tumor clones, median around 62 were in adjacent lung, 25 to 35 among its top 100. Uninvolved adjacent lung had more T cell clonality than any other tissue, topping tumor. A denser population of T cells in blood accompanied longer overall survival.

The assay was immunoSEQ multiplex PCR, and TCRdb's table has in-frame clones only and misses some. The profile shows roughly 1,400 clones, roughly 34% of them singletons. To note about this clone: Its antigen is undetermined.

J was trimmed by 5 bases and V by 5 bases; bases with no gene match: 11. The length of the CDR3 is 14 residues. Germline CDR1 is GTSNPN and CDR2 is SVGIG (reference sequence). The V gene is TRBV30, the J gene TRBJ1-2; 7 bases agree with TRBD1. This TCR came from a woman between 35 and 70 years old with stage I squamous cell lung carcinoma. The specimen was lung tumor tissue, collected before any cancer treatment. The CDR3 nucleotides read TGTGCCTGGGAGGGAGGGACAGAGAATTATGGCTACACCTTC. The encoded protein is CAWEGGTENYGYTF.